Shown below are 25 T cell receptor beta chains from a single sample sequenced in a study of cytomegalovirus exposure and HLA in healthy donors. Libraries were prepared by immunoSEQ multiplex PCR; TCRdb keeps only in-frame clonotypes and omits some of them. The repertoire includes some 250,000 clones, around 91% of them detected once, and 0.37% sits in the top ten. What was sequenced was PBMCs. These receptors all stem from a woman younger than 30 in good health and CMV-seronegative.

The chain employs TRBV10-3 and TRBJ2-1; possible D gene TRBD2, 6 bases. CDR1 is ENHRY and CDR2 is SYGVKD in the germline V gene. The CDR3 has 11 amino acids. The germline V and J ends were trimmed by 6 bases and 8 bases, with 8 bases remaining between them. This chain's CDR3 is CAISRRDEQFF. CDR3 in DNA: TGTGCCATCAGCCGGAGGGATGAGCAGTTCTTC.

The genes are TRBV1 and TRBJ2-1; TRBD2 was called by the table and not checked on the DNA. TRBV1 is flagged as a pseudogene. This CDR3 region has 22 residues. The CDR3 loop reads CTSSHRLLISGGLTRSYNEQFF. CDR3 bases: TGCACCAGCAGCCACCGTCTACTGATTAGCGGGGGGCTTACTCGCTCCTACAATGAGCAGTTCTTC.

This chain links TRBV6-5 with TRBJ1-3; 7 positions agree with TRBD1. The CDR3 has 14 amino acids. Germline V gene sequence: CDR1 MNHEY, CDR2 SVGAGI. V trimming: 6 bases; J trimming: 4 bases; junction bases outside the gene matches: 6. For the CDR3, the DNA is TGTGCCAGCAGATCACAGGGGCGCGGAAACACCATATATTTT. Its translation is CASRSQGRGNTIYF.

J is TRBJ2-1 and V is TRBV10-3; the D is unclear. The ends were cut back, 2 bases at V and 2 bases at J, with 7 bases in the middle. Per the germline V gene, CDR1 is ENHRY and CDR2 is SYGVKD. There are 14 residues in the CDR3. The CDR3 sequence is CAISEGRTYNEQFF. The CDR3 DNA reads as TGTGCCATCAGTGAGGGCAGGACCTACAATGAGCAGTTCTTC.

This clone appeared once. V gene TRBV7-6 combines with J gene TRBJ2-2; possibly TRBD2 for D (5 bases). CDR3 size: 15 residues. Germline assignment: CDR1 SGHVS and CDR2 FNYEAQ. V gave up 1 base and J gave up 5 bases, with 11 bases separating them. CDR3 DNA: TGTGCCAGCAGCTTAGATCCCCGCGGGACCGGGGAGCTGTTTTTT. Protein product: CASSLDPRGTGELFF.

Here the CDR3 reads CASSNFADTQYF. Here the CDR3 DNA reads TGCGCCAGCAGCAACTTCGCAGATACGCAGTATTTT. This chain links TRBV4-1 with TRBJ2-3; D uncertain. The germline gives CDR1 MGHRA, CDR2 YSYEKL. The V and J ends lost 5 bases and 4 bases respectively, with 7 bases between them. This CDR3 comprises 12 residues.

This chain links TRBV7-2 with TRBJ2-3, with 9 bases lining up with TRBD2. V gave up 5 bases and J gave up 1 base; unmatched junction bases: 4. This CDR3 region has 15 residues. Germline-derived CDR1 and CDR2 are SGHTA and FQGNSA. The CDR3 is CASSLSGRRTDTQYF. CDR3 DNA sequence: TGTGCCAGCAGCCTAAGCGGGAGGCGCACAGATACGCAGTATTTT. The variable domain in full, completed from reference TRBV7-2 and TRBJ2-3, reads GAGVSQSPSNKVTEKGKDVELRCDPISGHTALYWYRQSLGQGLEFLIYFQGNSAPDKSGLPSDRFSAERTGGSVSTLTIQRTQQEDSAVYLCASSLSGRRTDTQYFGPGTRLTVL.

The rearrangement uses TRBV6-1 and TRBJ1-6; tentatively, D is TRBD1 (5 bases). The CDR3 loop spans 11 amino acids. Trimming stripped 5 bases from V and 12 bases from J, with 8 bases between. Germline V gene lookup returns CDR1 MNHNS and CDR2 SASEGT. The CDR3 spells CASSYQGPLHF. CDR3 sequence (DNA): TGTGCCAGCAGTTACCAGGGACCCCTCCACTTT.

Written as DNA, the CDR3 is TGTGCCAGCAGTGAGGAGGCAGGGGTCCAAGAGACCCAGTACTTC. Its translation: CASSEEAGVQETQYF. This chain uses TRBV6-4 with TRBJ2-5; D perhaps matches TRBD1 (6 bases). Trimming took 3 bases from V and 1 from J, leaving 12 bases between them. The germline gives CDR1 MRHNA, CDR2 SNTAGT. The length of the CDR3 is 15 residues.

The genes are TRBV6-6 and TRBJ2-5, with D possibly being TRBD1 (5 bases). The CDR3 totals 14 residues. V was trimmed by 5 bases and J by 0 bases, leaving 10 bases between them. Germline assignment: CDR1 MNHNY and CDR2 SVGAGI (reference sequence). The CDR3 reads CASSNRWYQETQYF. DNA for the CDR3: TGTGCCAGCAGTAACAGGTGGTACCAAGAGACCCAGTACTTC.

The J gene is TRBJ2-7, the V gene TRBV6-7; 9 nucleotides agree with TRBD1. TRBV6-7 is noted as an ORF with a role that remains uncertain. The CDR3 totals 14 residues. J lost 7 bases, V lost 9 bases, and 13 bases had no gene match. DNA of the CDR3: TGTGCCAGAAAAAGGACAGGGGATCGCTGGGAGCAGTACTTC. Its protein product is CARKRTGDRWEQYF.

The chain recombines TRBV21-1 with TRBJ1-3. TRBV21-1 is termed a pseudogene. The CDR3 is 17 residues long. CDR3 coding DNA: TGTGCCAGCAGCAAAGCGCTAGCGCAACTAACTGGAAACACCATATATTTT. This translates into CASSKALAQLTGNTIYF.

This clone was observed once. The chain couples TRBV5-1 to TRBJ1-2; TRBD1 agrees at 7 bases. The V and J ends lost 4 bases and 3 bases, in that order; junction bases with no gene match: 6. In germline, CDR1 is SGHRS, CDR2 YFSETQ. The CDR3 extends over 14 amino acids. The CDR3 DNA is TGCGCCAGCAGCCCGGACAGGACCCACTATGGCTACACCTTC. Translation: CASSPDRTHYGYTF.

This clone was picked up one time. The chain couples TRBV7-2 to TRBJ1-1; 7 bases agree with TRBD1. The ends lost 1 base at V and 5 bases at J; junction bases unmatched: 4. There are 14 residues in the CDR3. CDR1 and CDR2 (germline): SGHTA, FQGNSA. The CDR3 coding sequence is TGTGCCAGCAGCTTAGAAGAGACAGGGACTGAAGCTTTCTTT. This sequence encodes CASSLEETGTEAFF.

The chain employs TRBV5-5 and TRBJ1-5; D might be TRBD1 (5 bases). The CDR3 has 14 amino acids. Trimming took 1 base from V and 3 from J, leaving 8 bases between them. Germline loops: CDR1 SGHKS, CDR2 YYEKEE (reference sequence). CDR3 nucleotide sequence: TGTGCCAGCAGCTTGTGGGGCTTCAATCAGCCCCAGCATTTT. As protein: CASSLWGFNQPQHF.

The sample holds one count of this clone. J is TRBJ1-1 and V is TRBV7-2, with D hard to call. Germline V lookup: CDR1 SGHTA, CDR2 FQGNSA. V lost 3 bases to trimming and J lost 11 bases, with 19 bases between them. This CDR3 contains 14 residues. CDR3 residues: CASSFGRGLGGAFF. CDR3 sequence (DNA): TGTGCCAGCAGCTTCGGCCGGGGTCTGGGTGGTGCTTTCTTT. The entire variable domain, with the rest obtained from reference TRBV7-2 and TRBJ1-1, is as follows: GAGVSQSPSNKVTEKGKDVELRCDPISGHTALYWYRQSLGQGLEFLIYFQGNSAPDKSGLPSDRFSAERTGGSVSTLTIQRTQQEDSAVYLCASSFGRGLGGAFFGQGTRLTVV.

This chain joins TRBV11-2 and TRBJ2-7, with a weak D call TRBD2 (5 bases). CDR3 length equals 16 residues. The V gene's germline CDR1 is SGHAT and CDR2 FQNNGV. The V end lost 2 bases, the J end lost 3 bases, and 17 bases lay between the germline ends. CDR3 region: CASSLSEGSLFYEQYF. Here the CDR3 DNA reads TGTGCCAGCAGCTTAAGCGAGGGAAGTCTATTCTACGAGCAGTACTTC.

This rearrangement joins TRBV9 to TRBJ1-6; tentatively, D is TRBD1 (5 bases). CDR3 length equals 13 residues. Trimming pared 0 bases from V and 10 bases from J, leaving 8 bases between. From germline, CDR1 is SGDLS and CDR2 YYNGEE. This chain's CDR3 is CASSVEGISPLHF. CDR3 DNA sequence: TGTGCCAGCAGCGTAGAGGGGATCTCACCCCTCCACTTT. The entire variable domain, with the rest obtained from reference TRBV9 and TRBJ1-6, is as follows: DSGVTQTPKHLITATGQRVTLRCSPRSGDLSVYWYQQSLDQGLQFLIQYYNGEERAKGNILERFSAQQFPDLHSELNLSSLELGDSALYFCASSVEGISPLHFGNGTRLTVT.

The chain links TRBV18 to TRBJ1-4, with TRBD1 identical over 9 bases. Germline-derived CDR1 and CDR2 are KGHSH and LQKENI. The ends lost 5 bases at V and 8 bases at J; junction bases unmatched: 6. The CDR3 has 14 amino acids. The CDR3 loop reads CASSSTGGAEKLFF. The CDR3 DNA reads as TGTGCCAGCTCATCTACAGGGGGCGCGGAAAAACTGTTTTTT.

J is TRBJ1-2 and V is TRBV2, with no clear D. V lost 3 bases and J 4 bases, leaving 6 bases between the germline ends. The CDR3 is made up of 12 amino acids. Per germline, CDR1 SNHLY and CDR2 FYNNEI. CDR3 in DNA: TGTGCCAGCAGTGATGCAGTCTATGGCTACACCTTC. Its protein product is CASSDAVYGYTF.

This rearrangement joins TRBV4-3 to TRBJ2-3; 8 bases match TRBD2. V shed 0 bases and J 2 bases; nucleotides not matched to a gene: 10. CDR3 length: 18 residues. Germline values: CDR1 LGHNA, CDR2 YSLEER. The CDR3 sequence is CASSQDRGGVFITDTQYF. Written as DNA, the CDR3 is TGCGCCAGCAGCCAAGATCGGGGGGGAGTCTTTATCACAGATACGCAGTATTTT.

The rearrangement links TRBV18 to TRBJ2-1; a weak D match, TRBD2 (6 bases). This CDR3 has 14 amino acids. Germline V gene data show CDR1 as KGHSH and CDR2 as LQKENI. V shed 5 bases and J shed 5 bases, with 13 bases lying between them. This CDR3 is CASSRQRADNEQFF. As DNA, the CDR3 is TGTGCCAGCTCAAGGCAGCGGGCCGACAATGAGCAGTTCTTC.

The J gene is TRBJ2-1, the V gene TRBV29-1; TRBD1 is a possible D gene (6 bases). V was shortened by 1 base and J by 4 bases, with 17 bases between the two germline ends. This CDR3 is 16 amino acids long. Looked up from germline, CDR1 is SQVTM and CDR2 is ANQGSEA. The CDR3 nucleotides read TGCAGCGTTGAAGGTTTGGACAGTCGATTATACAATGAGCAGTTCTTC. Amino acid sequence: CSVEGLDSRLYNEQFF.

The chain is built from TRBV15 and TRBJ1-4; 11 nucleotides match TRBD1. Trimming took 3 bases from V and 7 from J; bases not matched to a gene: 4. Per germline, CDR1 LNHNV and CDR2 YYDKDF (reference sequence). The CDR3 spans 15 residues. This chain's CDR3 is CATSRRDRGVEKLFF. Written as DNA, the CDR3 is TGTGCCACCAGCAGGCGGGACAGGGGGGTTGAAAAACTGTTTTTT.

The gene calls are TRBV2 and TRBJ1-4; 7 bases fit TRBD1. CDR3 length: 16 amino acids. Germline CDR1 SNHLY, CDR2 FYNNEI. V gave up 5 bases and J gave up 0 bases; unmatched junction bases: 6. CDR3 residues: CASSRTGTATNEKLFF. DNA of the CDR3: TGTGCCAGCAGTAGGACAGGTACTGCAACTAATGAAAAACTGTTTTTT.